This entry lists 23 T cell receptor beta chains sequenced from one sample in a study of blood T cell repertoires in COVID-19. The table came from immunoSEQ multiplex PCR; TCRdb's copy has only in-frame clones and leaves some out. The sample shows 300,000 to 400,000 clones, roughly 90% of them seen only once. Sequenced sample: PBMCs or T cells enriched from blood (not recorded which). These receptors were obtained from a woman younger than 45 who had recovered from COVID-19.

For the CDR3, the DNA is TGTGCCAGCTTGGGCCCTATTGGCTACACCTTC. This codes for CASLGPIGYTF. The chain combines TRBV28 with TRBJ1-2; D remains unclear. Germline loops: CDR1 MDHEN, CDR2 SYDVKM. The V end was cut by 8 bases, the J end by 7 bases, with 11 bases between. CDR3 length: 11 amino acids.

This clone was counted between two and nine times. The CDR3 loop is CASSQDQEGPSGANVLTF. For the CDR3, the DNA is TGTGCCAGCAGCCAAGATCAGGAGGGACCATCTGGGGCCAACGTCCTGACTTTC. This chain uses TRBV4-2 with TRBJ2-6; a possible D gene is TRBD2 (6 bases). Germline CDR1 is LGHNA and CDR2 is YNFKEQ. The CDR3 is 18 residues long. Deletions cut 0 bases from V and 1 base from J, with 13 bases between.

This clone was detected only once. This chain links TRBV27 with TRBJ2-1; tentative D call: TRBD2 (6 bases). CDR1 MNHEY and CDR2 SMNVEV come from the germline V gene (reference sequence). CDR3 size: 13 residues. V lost 2 bases to trimming and J lost 7 bases, with 9 bases between them. For the CDR3, the DNA is TGTGCCAGCAGTTTAGCGGGGTCAAATGAGCAGTTCTTC. Residues: CASSLAGSNEQFF.

V is TRBV7-9 and J is TRBJ2-5, with a weak D call TRBD1 (5 bases). The CDR3 length is 12 residues. Trimming removed 5 bases at V and 5 bases at J, with 9 bases between. CDR1 SEHNR and CDR2 FQNEAQ come from the germline V gene (reference sequence). This CDR3 reads CASSPRVETQYF. CDR3 coding DNA: TGTGCCAGCAGCCCCAGGGTGGAGACCCAGTACTTC.

This rearrangement joins TRBV12-3 or TRBV12-4 to TRBJ1-2; no firm D call. The CDR3 is made up of 13 amino acids. Trimming took 3 bases from V and 11 from J, leaving 16 bases between them. In nucleotides, the CDR3 is TGTGCCAGCAGTTTTACCCGGTCTAATCGGTACACCTTC. Amino acid sequence: CASSFTRSNRYTF.

The rearrangement links TRBV18 to TRBJ2-5, with D possibly matching TRBD2 (5 bases). The CDR3 sequence is 14 residues long. The V and J ends lost 0 bases and 2 bases respectively, with 7 bases between them. Germline CDR1 is KGHSH and CDR2 is LQKENI. The CDR3 loop reads CASSPPRGQETQYF. CDR3 DNA: TGTGCCAGCTCACCACCACGGGGTCAAGAGACCCAGTACTTC.

The rearrangement links TRBV29-1 to TRBJ1-1; D is undetermined. In germline, CDR1 is SQVTM, CDR2 ANQGSEA. The CDR3 runs 12 residues. V was shortened by 7 bases and J by 4 bases, with 13 bases between the two germline ends. The CDR3 region is CSALLFSTEAFF. The CDR3, as DNA: TGCAGCGCCCTTCTTTTTAGCACTGAAGCTTTCTTT.

J is TRBJ2-7 and V is TRBV5-4; 10 nucleotides agree with TRBD2. J was trimmed by 7 bases and V by 2 bases; bases with no gene match: 12. Germline CDR1 is SGHNT and CDR2 is YYREEE (reference sequence). This CDR3 is built from 16 residues. CDR3: CASSLPSGLAGAEQYF. The CDR3 DNA sequence: TGTGCCAGCAGCTTACCTTCGGGGCTAGCGGGGGCGGAGCAGTACTTC.

J is TRBJ2-3 and V is TRBV19; D is unclear. From germline, CDR1 is LNHDA and CDR2 SQIVND (reference sequence). The CDR3 consists of 12 residues. V was trimmed by 3 bases and J by 4 bases, leaving 5 bases between them. CDR3 DNA sequence: TGTGCCAGTAGTATCTCCGCAGATACGCAGTATTTT. Protein sequence: CASSISADTQYF.

This CDR3 is CASRKDRGLGANVLTF. The CDR3 coding sequence is TGTGCCAGCAGGAAAGACAGGGGGCTTGGGGCCAACGTCCTGACTTTC. V usage is TRBV2 and J usage is TRBJ2-6, with 10 bases that match TRBD1. Germline-derived CDR1 and CDR2 are SNHLY and FYNNEI. V lost 6 bases to trimming and J lost 3 bases; unmatched junction nucleotides: 5. The CDR3 has 16 amino acids.

The chain has TRBV7-9 and TRBJ1-2; 8 positions agree with TRBD1. Germline-derived CDR1 and CDR2 are SEHNR and FQNEAQ (reference sequence). There are 14 residues in the CDR3. J gave up 5 bases and V 5 bases, and 7 bases lay outside the gene matches. In DNA, the CDR3 is TGTGCCAGCAGCACTGGACAGGGCTTTTATGGCTACACCTTC. Translation: CASSTGQGFYGYTF.

The rearrangement links TRBV29-1 to TRBJ1-2; D possibly corresponds to TRBD1 (6 bases). CDR3 size: 12 residues. V was cut by 7 bases and J by 6 bases, with 15 bases left in between. In germline, CDR1 is SQVTM, CDR2 ANQGSEA. The CDR3: CSAAVGADGYTF. The CDR3 region has the DNA TGCAGCGCCGCGGTGGGGGCCGATGGCTACACCTTC. Full variable domain (missing parts from reference TRBV29-1 and TRBJ1-2): SAVISQKPSRDICQRGTSLTIQCQVDSQVTMMFWYRQQPGQSLTLIATANQGSEATYESGFVIDKFPISRPNLTFSTLTVSNMSPEDSSIYLCSAAVGADGYTFGSGTRLTVV.

V is TRBV18 and J is TRBJ1-4; D possibly corresponds to TRBD1 (5 bases). Trimming left V 0 bases short and J 8 bases short, with 13 bases between. The V gene's germline CDR1 is KGHSH and CDR2 LQKENI. The CDR3 totals 15 residues. This CDR3 reads CASSPPVGVDEKLFF. CDR3 bases: TGTGCCAGCTCACCACCGGTAGGGGTGGACGAAAAACTGTTTTTT. Using reference TRBV18 and TRBJ1-4 for the parts outside the CDR3, the full variable domain is NAGVMQNPRHLVRRRGQEARLRCSPMKGHSHVYWYRQLPEEGLKFMVYLQKENIIDESGMPKERFSAEFPKEGPSILRIQQVVRGDSAAYFCASSPPVGVDEKLFFGSGTQLSVL.

The CDR3 nucleotides are TGTGCCAGCAGCCGCAACAAGGGACTAGCGGGGGCGGATACGCAGTATTTT. It encodes CASSRNKGLAGADTQYF. The rearrangement uses TRBV7-9 and TRBJ2-3, with 14 bases lining up with TRBD2. This CDR3 has 17 amino acids. Trimming at V came to 5 bases and at J to 6 bases, leaving 10 bases not matched to a gene. Germline CDR1 is SEHNR and CDR2 is FQNEAQ (reference sequence).

The chain couples TRBV7-9 to TRBJ2-7; D is unresolved. V was trimmed by 5 bases and J by 2 bases, leaving 16 bases between them. Germline V gene data show CDR1 as SEHNR and CDR2 as FQNEAQ (reference sequence). The CDR3 contains 15 residues. The CDR3 sequence is CASSHPASKTYEQYF. Here the CDR3 DNA reads TGTGCCAGCAGCCACCCGGCTAGTAAGACCTACGAGCAGTACTTC.

The genes are TRBV28 and TRBJ1-5; TRBD1 is a possible D gene (5 bases). Trimming removed 0 bases at V and 4 bases at J, with 10 bases between. Germline assignment: CDR1 MDHEN and CDR2 SYDVKM. This CDR3 is 15 amino acids long. The CDR3 is CASSLWAGGNQPQHF. CDR3 nucleotides: TGTGCCAGCAGTTTATGGGCGGGGGGGAATCAGCCCCAGCATTTT.

The V gene is TRBV2, the J gene TRBJ1-2; D possibly corresponds to TRBD1 (5 bases). The V and J ends lost 1 base and 13 bases respectively, with 13 bases between them. The CDR3 runs to 12 residues. Germline lookup yields CDR1 SNHLY and CDR2 FYNNEI. The CDR3 DNA is TGTGCCAGCAGTGAAGGTTGGAGGGACCCCACCTTC. It codes for CASSEGWRDPTF.

This chain joins TRBV24-1 and TRBJ2-2, with 10 nucleotides matching TRBD2. V dropped 2 bases and J dropped 6; count of bases not matched to a gene: 8. Germline V gene data show CDR1 as KGHDR and CDR2 as SFDVKD. CDR3 length: 17 amino acids. The CDR3 spells CATSDSPGTSEAGELFF. CDR3 bases: TGTGCCACCAGTGATTCCCCCGGGACTAGCGAGGCCGGGGAGCTGTTTTTT.

This clone was recorded only once. The chain combines TRBV19 with TRBJ1-1, with a tentative D call TRBD1 (6 bases). The V gene lost 5 bases and the J gene lost 5 bases, with 15 bases spanning the gap. The germline V gene encodes CDR1 LNHDA and CDR2 SQIVND (reference sequence). This CDR3 has 14 residues. The CDR3 sequence is CASSLRGGETEAFF. CDR3 coding DNA: TGTGCCAGTAGTCTCCGAGGGGGGGAGACTGAAGCTTTCTTT.

This chain links TRBV10-2 with TRBJ2-3, with 9 bases that match TRBD2. Germline V lookup: CDR1 WSHSY, CDR2 SAAADI. V was pared by 3 bases and J by 2 bases, with 9 bases of the junction left unmatched. This CDR3 is 17 amino acids long. DNA of the CDR3: TGCGCCAGCAGTGATCGTAGCGGGGGCGGTATCACAGATACGCAGTATTTT. Protein sequence: CASSDRSGGGITDTQYF.

This chain connects TRBV12-3 or TRBV12-4 to TRBJ2-5, with TRBD1 matching over 8 bases. J was trimmed by 5 bases and V by 8 bases; bases with no gene match: 7. This CDR3 contains 13 residues. This chain's CDR3 is CASQIQGGETQYF. The DNA of the CDR3 is TGTGCCAGCCAGATACAGGGGGGCGAGACCCAGTACTTC.

The chain joins TRBV4-3 to TRBJ2-2; TRBD2 agrees at 11 bases. Germline V lookup: CDR1 LGHNA, CDR2 YSLEER. This CDR3 is built from 18 residues. The junction had 9 bases not matched to a gene; V was cut back by 0 bases and J by 6 bases. CDR3 coding DNA: TGCGCCAGCAGCCAAGATGCTAGCGGGGGGCCCATGGCCGGGGAGCTGTTTTTT. It is translated as CASSQDASGGPMAGELFF.

The chain combines TRBV14 with TRBJ1-1, with TRBD1 identical over 7 bases. The V segment lost 3 bases and the J segment 0 bases; nucleotides outside the gene matches: 7. Germline V gives CDR1 SGHDN, CDR2 FVKESK. The CDR3 totals 16 residues. CDR3 in amino acids: CASSQLLGQMNTEAFF. Here the CDR3 DNA reads TGTGCCAGCAGCCAGCTGCTGGGACAGATGAACACTGAAGCTTTCTTT.